This T cell receptor (beta chain) was sequenced for a study of response to subunit inactivated influenza vaccine. Deletions cut 0 bases from V and 4 bases from J, with 13 bases between. Germline loops: CDR1 SGHRS, CDR2 YFSETQ. The CDR3 loop spans 15 amino acids. TCRdb recomputed calls from the RT-PCR reads with MiXCR, one row per CDR3 protein. In the table there are a few hundred thousand distinct CDR3 sequences, 13% to 15% of which are singletons. The gene calls are TRBV5-1 and TRBJ1-2; no definite D call. This specimen was PBMCs from blood, taken 11 to 12 days after vaccination. This sequence originates from a man aged 45-65 years who received an inactivated influenza vaccine. CDR3: CASSLEFREPYGYTF. The DNA of the CDR3 is TGCGCCAGCAGCTTGGAATTCCGGGAGCCCTATGGCTACACCTTC. Full variable domain (missing parts from reference TRBV5-1 and TRBJ1-2): KAGVTQTPRYLIKTRGQQVTLSCSPISGHRSVSWYQQTPGQGLQFLFEYFSETQRNKGNFPGRFSGRQFSNSRSEMNVSTLELGDSALYLCASSLEFREPYGYTFGSGTRLTVV.